Following are 8 T cell receptor beta chains from one sample sequenced in a study of breast tumors, draining lymph nodes, adjacent tissues. Axillary draining lymph nodes of breast cancer patients supplied the node samples. TCRdb reanalysed the multiplex PCR reads using MiXCR and keeps one entry per CDR3 protein. The table lists approximately 90,000 distinct CDR3 sequences, approximately 30% of them singletons. The sample was axillary lymph node tissue. Receptor source: a female donor with breast cancer. Some clones in this sample may be carry-over from other donors' samples.

Notes on this clonotype: This CDR3 fails to terminate in the conserved phenylalanine or tryptophan, so it likely reflects a read error. It is unclear where the CDR3 begins or ends on the DNA, so no DNA is shown, and the CDR3 is as TCRdb lists it. The genes are TRBV7-9 and TRBJ2-7; no check of the table's D call, TRBD2, against the DNA was made. Per the germline V gene, CDR1 is SEHNR and CDR2 is FQNEAQ (reference sequence). Ends included, the CDR3 has 15 residues. CDR3 sequence: CASSHPQTADYEQHL.

J is TRBJ2-7 and V is TRBV20-1; 12 nucleotides match TRBD2. There are 13 residues in the CDR3. Germline-derived CDR1 and CDR2 are DFQATT and SNEGSKA (reference sequence). After removal of 6 bases from V and 7 bases from J, the junction contained 7 bases not matched to a gene. The CDR3 protein is CSAPLAGGGEQYF. CDR3 sequence (DNA): TGCAGTGCGCCGCTAGCGGGAGGGGGTGAGCAGTACTTC.

This clonotype has at least ten counts. The J gene is TRBJ1-2, the V gene TRBV29-1; 9 nucleotides line up with TRBD1. The CDR3 length is 16 residues. Germline lookup yields CDR1 SQVTM and CDR2 ANQGSEA. The V segment lost 5 bases and the J segment 0 bases; nucleotides outside the gene matches: 10. The CDR3 sequence is CSVTSRRDRANYGYTF. The CDR3, as DNA: TGCAGCGTTACCTCTCGCAGGGACAGGGCTAACTATGGCTACACCTTC.

V and J are TRBV2 and TRBJ1-5, with 7 bases fitting TRBD1. The germline CDR1 and CDR2 sequences are SNHLY and FYNNEI. This CDR3 is 13 amino acids long. CDR3 in amino acids: CARGLGSNQPQHF. CDR3 coding DNA: TGTGCGAGGGGGCTCGGCAGCAATCAGCCCCAGCATTTT.

This clonotype was seen only once. This sequence joins TRBV20-1 and TRBJ1-5; D is ambiguous. The CDR3 consists of 14 residues. V was clipped by 6 bases and J by 7 bases, with 19 bases between them. Germline V CDR1 and CDR2: DFQATT, SNEGSKA (reference sequence). The CDR3, as DNA: TGCAGTGCAAATGGACCAGTAGGTGAGCAGCCCCAGCATTTT. It encodes CSANGPVGEQPQHF.

This clonotype was seen ten or more times. This chain connects TRBV19 to TRBJ2-2, with 8 bases that match TRBD2. V was clipped by 5 bases and J by 2 bases; unmatched bases: 10. Germline CDR1 LNHDA, CDR2 SQIVND (reference sequence). The CDR3 runs 17 residues. The CDR3 protein is CASSFRGLALNTGELFF. CDR3 nucleotide sequence: TGTGCCAGTAGTTTCCGAGGACTAGCCTTAAACACCGGGGAGCTGTTTTTT.

This clonotype appeared many times. This chain uses TRBV4-1 with TRBJ2-1; no clear D. CDR1 is MGHRA, CDR2 YSYEKL, per germline. The CDR3 has 14 residues. Trimming removed 1 base from V and 4 bases from J, with 8 bases in between. The CDR3 here is CASSQGSSYNEQFF. The CDR3 nucleotides are TGCGCCAGCAGCCAAGGTTCTAGTTACAATGAGCAGTTCTTC.

The table lists this clonotype with many counts. The chain recombines TRBV7-8 with TRBJ2-1, with D unclear. Germline CDR1 SGHVS, CDR2 FQNEAQ. CDR3 length: 21 amino acids. V was pared by 2 bases and J by 6 bases, with 32 bases between. CDR3 coding DNA: TGTGCCAGCAGCTTAAAATCGCAAGCCGCCGGCGGATCCGGATTCTTCAATGAGCAGTTCTTC. Translating it yields CASSLKSQAAGGSGFFNEQFF.